The source of this TCR beta chain is a study of T cell responses to AZD1222 COVID-19 vaccine. Findings and caveats of the study: Nearly half of unique spike-specific TCRs reportedly avoided B.1.351 and B.1.1.7 mutated regions. After the peak T cell response, and only then, were repertoires sampled.

TCRdb's copy holds only in-frame clones and misses some; the assay was immunoSEQ multiplex PCR. The sample consists of 72,000 or so clones, around 89% of them appearing once. Points on this clone: Antigen: not known.

Pooling covered second doses at about 4 or about 12 weeks. Sequencing was performed on peripheral blood, taken 28 days after the second AZD1222 dose. The source of this sequence is an adult who received the AZD1222 COVID-19 vaccine.

The CDR3 nucleotides are TGTGCCAGCAGCGAGTTCCCGGGTCCAGATACGCAGTATTTT. Translation: CASSEFPGPDTQYF. The rearrangement joins TRBV9 to TRBJ2-3; no definite D call. V lost 3 bases and J lost 4, with 12 bases in between. Germline-derived CDR1 and CDR2 are SGDLS and YYNGEE. This CDR3 region has 14 residues.